This T cell receptor (beta chain) stems from a study of tumor-infiltrating lymphocytes in primary liver carcinoma. Study in general: Lesions, classed as T1-T3 N0M0, spanned roughly 4.2 to 10 cm across.

Investigators took RNA and DNA out together from 20-30 mg of unsorted bulk tissue. Five separate regions were sampled from each tumor. The input was around 500 ng total RNA; TCR beta cDNA was made from it with a constant-region primer. Generation of the TCR beta libraries relied on three nested multiplex PCR rounds using slightly modified ARM-PCR. Primers for the first two PCR rounds were TRBV1-TRBV30 forward primers and a C-beta reverse primer (about 9 cycles per round). From the multiplex PCR reads, TCRdb called clonotypes with MiXCR, one entry per CDR3 protein. Altogether approximately 73,000 distinct CDR3 sequences are present, 71% being singletons, with the ten largest covering roughly 15%. On this clonotype: Its cognate antigen is unknown. One end of the junction fails to match germline, which may point to a read error.

From germline, CDR1 is DFQATT and CDR2 SNEGSKA (reference sequence). The length of the CDR3 is 15 residues. Study-level points and caveats: The proportion of top clones found throughout all five tumor regions was only about 8-25%. Pairs of tumor regions overlapped more than tumor-adjacent and tumor-blood pairs did.

The TCR was taken from a woman in her fifties or sixties with primary liver carcinoma and hepatitis B virus infection. The J gene is TRBJ2-2, the V gene TRBV20-1; D remains unclear. The source material was liver tumor tissue from sampling region 4. Subset here: tumor region T4, right-lateral pole. CDR3 protein: CNAPKTDPNTGELFF. The CDR3 DNA is TGCAATGCTCCGAAGACGGACCCGAACACCGGGGAGCTGTTTTTT.